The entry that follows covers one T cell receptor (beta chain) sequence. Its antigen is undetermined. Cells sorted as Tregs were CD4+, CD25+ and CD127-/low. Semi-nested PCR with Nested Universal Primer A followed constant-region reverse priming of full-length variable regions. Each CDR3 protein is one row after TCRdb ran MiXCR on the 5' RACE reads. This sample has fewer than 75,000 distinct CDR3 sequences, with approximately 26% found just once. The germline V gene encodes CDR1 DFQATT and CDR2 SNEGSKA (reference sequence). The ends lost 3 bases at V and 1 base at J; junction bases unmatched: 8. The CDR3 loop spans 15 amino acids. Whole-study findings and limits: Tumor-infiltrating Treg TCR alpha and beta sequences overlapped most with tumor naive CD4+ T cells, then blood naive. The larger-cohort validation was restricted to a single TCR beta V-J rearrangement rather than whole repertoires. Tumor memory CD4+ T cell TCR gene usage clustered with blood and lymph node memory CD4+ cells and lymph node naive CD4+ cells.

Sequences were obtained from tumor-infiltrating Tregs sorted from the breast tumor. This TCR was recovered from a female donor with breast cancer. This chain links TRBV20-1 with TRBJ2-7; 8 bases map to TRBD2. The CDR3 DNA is TGCAGTGCTAGTCCCGGGACTAGGGAGTCCTACGAGCAGTACTTC. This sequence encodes CSASPGTRESYEQYF.